This TCR beta chain was found in a study of cytotoxic CD8 clonotypes in ibrutinib-treated CLL. This clone was recorded a few times. Deletions cut 5 bases from V and 3 bases from J, with 10 bases between. The germline V gene has CDR1 SGHVS and CDR2 FQNEAQ. The CDR3 contains 13 residues. Data came from immunoSEQ multiplex PCR; TCRdb stores just in-frame clones and leaves some out. The profile shows 50,000 to 65,000 clones, over 60% of them singletons. The origin of this receptor is a human donor with chronic lymphocytic leukemia. The V call is TRBV7-8, the J call TRBJ2-5; D may be TRBD1 (6 bases). Sample: PBMCs, taken after 12 months of ibrutinib treatment. The CDR3 protein is CASSARTEETQYF. The CDR3 DNA reads as TGTGCCAGCAGCGCCCGGACAGAAGAGACCCAGTACTTC.